Listed below are T cell receptor beta chains from one sample, sequenced in a study of early T cells in non-severe SARS-CoV-2 infection. TCRdb fed the 5' RACE reads into MiXCR, producing one record per CDR3 protein. Among under 70,000 distinct CDR3 sequences listed, 11% were seen once. The sample comprised whole blood. The source is an adult who was a healthcare worker with PCR-confirmed SARS-CoV-2 infection or an uninfected control (not recorded which). Both conserved end residues are part of each CDR3. D genes are given only for firm matches. The size of a clone is reported for some rows only, either as once, few or many, or as a class for expanded clones.

abundance: many; len: 15; d_gene: TRBD2; v_gene: TRBV3-1; j_gene: TRBJ2-7; CDR3aa: CASSQDAGVGYEQYF; CDR3nt: TGTGCCAGCAGCCAAGATGCGGGGGTTGGGTACGAGCAGTACTTC
abundance: NA; len: 12; d_gene: TRBD1; v_gene: TRBV10-3; j_gene: TRBJ1-1; CDR3aa: CAIRGQRDEAFF; CDR3nt: TGTGCCATCAGGGGACAGAGAGATGAAGCTTTCTTT
abundance: many; len: 15; d_gene: TRBD2; v_gene: TRBV18; j_gene: TRBJ2-1; CDR3aa: CASSPLLSGGNEQFF; CDR3nt: TGTGCCAGCTCACCGCTACTAAGCGGGGGGAATGAGCAGTTCTTC
abundance: few; len: 15; d_gene: NA; v_gene: TRBV12-3/TRBV12-4; j_gene: TRBJ2-7; CDR3aa: CASSPGDSDSYEQYF; CDR3nt: TGTGCCAGCAGTCCAGGGGATTCTGATTCCTACGAGCAGTACTTC
abundance: few; len: 15; d_gene: TRBD1; v_gene: TRBV9; j_gene: TRBJ2-2; CDR3aa: CASRSGTGNTGELFF; CDR3nt: TGTGCCAGTAGAAGTGGGACAGGGAACACCGGGGAGCTGTTTTTT
abundance: many; len: 15; d_gene: NA; v_gene: TRBV7-2; j_gene: TRBJ2-3; CDR3aa: CASSLNRVGTDTQYF; CDR3nt: TGTGCCAGCAGCTTAAACAGGGTCGGCACAGATACGCAGTATTTT
abundance: NA; len: 16; d_gene: TRBD2; v_gene: TRBV30; j_gene: TRBJ2-3; CDR3aa: CAWSVVSGTYTDTQYF; CDR3nt: TGTGCCTGGAGTGTCGTTAGCGGGACCTACACAGATACGCAGTATTTT
abundance: many; len: 16; d_gene: NA; v_gene: TRBV5-5; j_gene: TRBJ2-2; CDR3aa: CASSLVGATNTGELFF; CDR3nt: TGTGCCAGCAGCTTGGTCGGGGCTACGAACACCGGGGAGCTGTTTTTT
abundance: many; len: 15; d_gene: TRBD1; v_gene: TRBV11-2; j_gene: TRBJ2-1; CDR3aa: CASSSQGASAAEQFF; CDR3nt: TGTGCCAGCAGCTCGCAGGGGGCTTCAGCGGCTGAGCAGTTCTTC
abundance: few; len: 13; d_gene: NA; v_gene: TRBV2; j_gene: TRBJ2-7; CDR3aa: CASSGSGGGEQYF; CDR3nt: TGTGCCAGCAGTGGTTCCGGGGGCGGCGAGCAGTACTTC